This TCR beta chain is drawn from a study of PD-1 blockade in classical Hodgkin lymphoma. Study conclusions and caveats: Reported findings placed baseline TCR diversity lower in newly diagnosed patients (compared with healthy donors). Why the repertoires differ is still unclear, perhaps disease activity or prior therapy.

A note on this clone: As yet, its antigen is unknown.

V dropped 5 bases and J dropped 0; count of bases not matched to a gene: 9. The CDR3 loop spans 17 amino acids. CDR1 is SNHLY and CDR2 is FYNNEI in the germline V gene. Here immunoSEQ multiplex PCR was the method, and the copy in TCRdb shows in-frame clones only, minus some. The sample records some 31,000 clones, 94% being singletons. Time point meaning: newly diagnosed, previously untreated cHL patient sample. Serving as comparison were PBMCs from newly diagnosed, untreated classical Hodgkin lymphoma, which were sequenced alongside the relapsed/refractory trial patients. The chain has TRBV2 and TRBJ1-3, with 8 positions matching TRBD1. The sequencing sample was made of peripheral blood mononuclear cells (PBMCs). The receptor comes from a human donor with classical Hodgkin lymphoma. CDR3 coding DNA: TGTGCCAGCAGTATCCATCCTACAGGGGGCTCTGGAAACACCATATATTTT. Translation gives CASSIHPTGGSGNTIYF.